The 31 T cell receptor beta chains reported below all come from one sample, sequenced in a study of PD-1 blockade in classical Hodgkin lymphoma. Produced via immunoSEQ multiplex PCR; TCRdb's table is partial and in-frame only. The data show roughly 17,000 clones, around 87% seen once. The time point is: newly diagnosed, previously untreated cHL patient sample. Sequencing was carried out using peripheral blood mononuclear cells (PBMCs). The origin of the receptors is a human donor with classical Hodgkin lymphoma.

The chain has TRBV18 and TRBJ1-1; TRBD1 matches 9 bases. The V segment lost 4 bases and the J segment 0 bases; nucleotides outside the gene matches: 9. Germline CDR1 reads KGHSH; CDR2 reads LQKENI. The CDR3 contains 17 residues. CDR3 DNA sequence: TGTGCCAGCTCACTAACCGGGACAGGGACTTTGAACACTGAAGCTTTCTTT. Translated: CASSLTGTGTLNTEAFF.

The chain is built from TRBV28 and TRBJ1-1, with 7 nucleotides matching TRBD1. The V gene end was trimmed by 5 bases and the J gene end by 5 bases; junction bases not matched to a gene: 17. CDR3 length: 17 residues. Germline CDR1 MDHEN, CDR2 SYDVKM. The CDR3, as DNA: TGTGCCAGCAGTGGGTTTGGTGGAACAGGGGAAGGGACTGAAGCTTTCTTT. Translation gives CASSGFGGTGEGTEAFF.

The chain joins TRBV10-2 to TRBJ1-5; a possible D gene is TRBD1 (6 bases). Trimming took off 4 bases at V and 8 bases at J, with 18 bases between the two ends. CDR1 is WSHSY and CDR2 is SAAADI in the germline V gene. The CDR3 length is 15 residues. The CDR3 is CASSGTTGSGEPQHF. For the CDR3, the DNA is TGCGCCAGCAGTGGGACTACAGGGTCCGGGGAGCCCCAGCATTTT.

V and J are TRBV5-4 and TRBJ2-1; 12 bases map to TRBD2. From germline, CDR1 is SGHNT and CDR2 YYREEE (reference sequence). V lost 0 bases to trimming and J lost 5 bases; unmatched junction nucleotides: 6. This CDR3 contains 17 residues. The CDR3 reads CASSLGLAGEVDNEQFF. The CDR3 DNA follows: TGTGCCAGCAGCTTGGGACTAGCGGGAGAAGTCGACAATGAGCAGTTCTTC.

The rearrangement links TRBV28 to TRBJ2-2; 10 bases fit TRBD1. This CDR3 is built from 15 residues. CDR1 is MDHEN, CDR2 SYDVKM, per germline. V shed 8 bases and J 3 bases; nucleotides not matched to a gene: 6. In nucleotides, the CDR3 is TGTGCCAGCGACGAAGGGACAGGGGACACCGGGGAGCTGTTTTTT. Translated: CASDEGTGDTGELFF.

The chain carries TRBV19 and TRBJ1-2, with 8 bases identical to TRBD1. This CDR3 has 13 residues. Germline CDR1 LNHDA, CDR2 SQIVND (reference sequence). The V segment lost 4 bases and the J segment 6 bases; nucleotides outside the gene matches: 4. CDR3 loop: CASSKGQGDGYTF. The CDR3 DNA reads TGTGCCAGTAGTAAAGGACAGGGCGATGGCTACACCTTC.

Comments on this clone: Mismatch with germline at one junction end may stem from a read error. This specimen includes other DNA sequences encoding the same CDR3. The chain combines TRBV27 with TRBJ1-2; D remains ambiguous. Germline CDR1 MNHEY, CDR2 SMNVEV (reference sequence). The length of the CDR3 is 13 residues. This CDR3 reads CASSLRDGYGYTF. In nucleotides, the CDR3 is TGTGCCAGTAGTTTACGTGATGGGTATGGCTACACCTTC.

This clone was observed once. This chain connects TRBV11-3 to TRBJ2-1, with D possibly TRBD1 on 5 matching bases. The CDR3 covers 14 residues. In germline, CDR1 is SGHNT, CDR2 YENEEA. V was cut by 1 base and J by 9 bases, with 13 bases left in between. For the CDR3, the DNA is TGTGCCAGCAGCTTAGGCAGGGCGAGTCGTGAGCAGTTCTTC. It codes for CASSLGRASREQFF.

As for this clone: The same CDR3 also results from other DNA sequences found in this sample. The chain recombines TRBV30 with TRBJ2-7, with a tentative D call TRBD1 (6 bases). Germline assignment: CDR1 GTSNPN and CDR2 SVGIG (reference sequence). CDR3 length equals 13 residues. V gave up 4 bases and J gave up 4 bases, with 14 bases separating them. The CDR3: CAWKVRGSYEQYF. The CDR3 coding sequence is TGTGCCTGGAAAGTAAGGGGGTCGTACGAGCAGTACTTC.

This clone was observed a few times. J is TRBJ2-6 and V is TRBV6-5, with a weak D call TRBD2 (5 bases). Trimming stripped 5 bases from V and 4 bases from J, with 9 bases between. The CDR3 covers 14 residues. CDR1 is MNHEY, CDR2 SVGAGI, per germline. CDR3 region: CASSPRGGANVLTF. In nucleotides, the CDR3 is TGTGCCAGCAGTCCCCGAGGGGGGGCCAACGTCCTGACTTTC.

The J gene is TRBJ2-7, the V gene TRBV2, with TRBD2 identical over 9 bases. V shed 7 bases, J shed 2 bases, and the junction held 9 bases outside the gene matches. The germline V gene has CDR1 SNHLY and CDR2 FYNNEI. CDR3 length: 15 residues. CDR3 loop: CASNLISGGTYEQYF. As DNA, the CDR3 is TGTGCCAGCAACCTCATCAGCGGGGGGACCTACGAGCAGTACTTC.

The V and J genes are TRBV4-3 and TRBJ2-7; possible D gene TRBD2, 5 bases. CDR1 and CDR2 from the germline V gene are LGHNA and YSLEER. The CDR3 consists of 14 residues. The V end lost 0 bases, the J end lost 3 bases, and 9 bases lay between the germline ends. The CDR3 nucleotides read TGCGCCAGCAGCCAAGAATCAGCGGACTACGAGCAGTACTTC. Translating gives CASSQESADYEQYF.

The chain couples TRBV6-6 to TRBJ1-6; D is undetermined. Trimming stripped 8 bases from V and 3 bases from J, with 14 bases between. This CDR3 has 15 amino acids. The germline V gene encodes CDR1 MNHNY and CDR2 SVGAGI (reference sequence). CDR3 DNA sequence: TGTGCCAGCTCCCTAGGCACAGACTATAATTCACCCCTCCACTTT. Encoded protein: CASSLGTDYNSPLHF.

This clone was found once. The V call is TRBV18, the J call TRBJ1-1; D is uncertain. The CDR3 is 14 amino acids. CDR1 and CDR2 from the germline V gene are KGHSH and LQKENI. Trimming removed 5 bases at V and 7 bases at J, with 17 bases between. DNA for the CDR3: TGTGCCAGCTCAAATTTAGAGGTTTACGGTGAAGCTTTCTTT. Translating it yields CASSNLEVYGEAFF.

The chain is built from TRBV27 and TRBJ1-2; D perhaps matches TRBD1 (6 bases). Per the germline V gene, CDR1 is MNHEY and CDR2 is SMNVEV (reference sequence). The CDR3 loop spans 13 amino acids. V was shortened by 1 base and J by 5 bases, with 8 bases between the two germline ends. The DNA for the CDR3 is TGTGCCAGCAGTTTATGGGGGCCGTATGGCTACACCTTC. Amino acids: CASSLWGPYGYTF.

In its sample, this clone was seen once. This chain connects TRBV28 to TRBJ2-3; TRBD2 aligns across 7 bases. Losses at the gene ends were 7 bases for V and 4 bases for J; bases not matched to a gene: 11. CDR3 length: 15 residues. CDR1 is MDHEN and CDR2 is SYDVKM in the germline V gene. The CDR3 DNA reads TGTGCCAGCACCTCGGGAGGCGGGAGCTCAGATACGCAGTATTTT. As protein: CASTSGGGSSDTQYF.

This sequence joins TRBV19 and TRBJ1-4; 8 bases map to TRBD1. The CDR3 runs 14 residues. The ends lost 8 bases at V and 7 bases at J; junction bases unmatched: 9. Germline V gives CDR1 LNHDA, CDR2 SQIVND (reference sequence). CDR3 sequence (DNA): TGTGCCAGTGAAGACGGGACAGGATTTGAAAAACTGTTTTTT. Encoded protein: CASEDGTGFEKLFF.

This clone was seen more than once but under ten times. V gene TRBV5-8 combines with J gene TRBJ2-5; the D gene is possibly TRBD1 (6 bases). Germline V gives CDR1 SGHTS, CDR2 YDEGEE. The CDR3 consists of 13 residues. Trimming took 0 bases from V and 5 from J, leaving 8 bases between them. As DNA, the CDR3 is TGTGCCAGCAGCTTGGACAGGGTGGAGACCCAGTACTTC. Its translation is CASSLDRVETQYF.

The chain recombines TRBV7-9 with TRBJ1-1; D remains ambiguous. The germline V gene has CDR1 SEHNR and CDR2 FQNEAQ (reference sequence). V lost 7 bases and J 1 base, leaving 7 bases between the germline ends. The CDR3 runs to 12 residues. The CDR3 DNA follows: TGTGCCAGCACCTTCGAGAACACTGAAGCTTTCTTT. Encoded protein: CASTFENTEAFF.

This chain links TRBV19 with TRBJ1-4; D may be TRBD1 (6 bases). Trimming took off 3 bases at V and 8 bases at J, with 13 bases between the two ends. This CDR3 spans 14 amino acids. CDR1 is LNHDA, CDR2 SQIVND, per germline (reference sequence). The chain's CDR3 is CASSMRGGGEKLFF. CDR3 nucleotides: TGTGCCAGTAGTATGAGAGGGGGTGGGGAAAAACTGTTTTTT.

V and J are TRBV27 and TRBJ2-7, with D tentatively TRBD1 (5 bases). In germline, CDR1 is MNHEY, CDR2 SMNVEV (reference sequence). V dropped 5 bases and J dropped 3 bases, with 8 bases sitting between them. The CDR3 covers 12 residues. CDR3 sequence: CASSPTGYEQYF. The CDR3 DNA sequence: TGTGCCAGCAGTCCCACAGGCTACGAGCAGTACTTC.

Only a few counts were recorded for this clone. The chain joins TRBV11-2 to TRBJ2-1, with D hard to call. CDR1 and CDR2 (germline): SGHAT, FQNNGV. The CDR3 extends over 11 amino acids. V shed 1 base and J shed 8 bases, with 3 bases lying between them. This CDR3 is CASSLVDEQFF. DNA for the CDR3: TGTGCCAGCAGCTTAGTCGATGAGCAGTTCTTC.

The J gene is TRBJ2-2, the V gene TRBV5-1, with TRBD1 matching 8 bases. The CDR3 length is 16 residues. In germline, CDR1 is SGHRS, CDR2 YFSETQ. With V trimmed by 0 bases and J by 5 bases, 6 bases remained unmatched. CDR3 nucleotides: TGCGCCAGCAGCTTGGGGCAGGGGGCGAGAACCGGGGAGCTGTTTTTT. It is translated as CASSLGQGARTGELFF. Variable domain in full (rest from reference TRBV5-1 and TRBJ2-2): KAGVTQTPRYLIKTRGQQVTLSCSPISGHRSVSWYQQTPGQGLQFLFEYFSETQRNKGNFPGRFSGRQFSNSRSEMNVSTLELGDSALYLCASSLGQGARTGELFFGEGSRLTVL.

This clone was detected only a few times. The chain links TRBV28 to TRBJ2-7, with D tentatively TRBD2 (7 bases). Germline CDR1 reads MDHEN; CDR2 reads SYDVKM. This CDR3 has 17 amino acids. The V and J ends lost 2 bases and 4 bases respectively, with 21 bases between them. The CDR3 DNA sequence: TGTGCCAGCAGTTTACAATGGAGCGGGACACCTGTTTACGAGCAGTACTTC. Its translation is CASSLQWSGTPVYEQYF.

V usage is TRBV5-4 and J usage is TRBJ2-7, with 13 bases fitting TRBD2. Germline V gene data show CDR1 as SGHNT and CDR2 as YYREEE (reference sequence). The ends lost 4 bases at V and 3 bases at J; junction bases unmatched: 10. The CDR3 contains 17 residues. For the CDR3, the DNA is TGTGCCAGCAGCCCTGGACTAGCGGGAGAAGGGAGCTACGAGCAGTACTTC. It specifies CASSPGLAGEGSYEQYF.

The genes are TRBV29-1 and TRBJ1-3, with no clear D. Per germline, CDR1 SQVTM and CDR2 ANQGSEA. The V end was cut by 6 bases, the J end by 4 bases, with 10 bases between. The CDR3 runs 12 residues. DNA for the CDR3: TGCAGCGTGGCCGCAGCCGGAAACACCATATATTTT. Its protein product is CSVAAAGNTIYF. Full variable domain (missing parts from reference TRBV29-1 and TRBJ1-3): SAVISQKPSRDICQRGTSLTIQCQVDSQVTMMFWYRQQPGQSLTLIATANQGSEATYESGFVIDKFPISRPNLTFSTLTVSNMSPEDSSIYLCSVAAAGNTIYFGEGSWLTVV.

The chain has TRBV5-6 and TRBJ1-1; the match to TRBD1 covers 9 bases. V lost 1 base and J lost 4; bases outside the gene matches: 11. From germline, CDR1 is SGHDT and CDR2 YYEEEE. CDR3 size: 17 residues. The CDR3 nucleotides read TGTGCCAGCAGCTTGATAGTCACAGGGGGCCGGAGCACTGAAGCTTTCTTT. It encodes CASSLIVTGGRSTEAFF.

This clone has only one observation. The chain joins TRBV7-6 to TRBJ2-7, with D perhaps assigned TRBD1 or TRBD2 (6 bases each). V lost 5 bases and J lost 5, with 22 bases in between. CDR3 length: 16 amino acids. Germline V gives CDR1 SGHVS, CDR2 FNYEAQ. The CDR3 reads CASSDFYSRGAHEQYF. The CDR3 region has the DNA TGTGCCAGCAGCGATTTCTATAGTAGGGGGGCCCACGAGCAGTACTTC.

The genes are TRBV7-2 and TRBJ2-5; no clear D gene. The germline V gene encodes CDR1 SGHTA and CDR2 FQGNSA. CDR3 length: 14 amino acids. Trimming removed 2 bases at V and 4 bases at J, with 11 bases between. In nucleotides, the CDR3 is TGTGCCAGCAGCTTACTCTCCGACTCAGAGACCCAGTACTTC. Translated: CASSLLSDSETQYF.

This rearrangement joins TRBV28 to TRBJ1-1; 9 nucleotides align to TRBD1. CDR3 length equals 13 residues. Germline CDR1 reads MDHEN; CDR2 reads SYDVKM. V was clipped by 5 bases and J by 3 bases; unmatched bases: 1. In DNA form, the CDR3 reads TGTGCCAGCAGTAGGGACAGGGACACTGAAGCTTTCTTT. This sequence encodes CASSRDRDTEAFF.

This chain links TRBV19 with TRBJ2-7, with 7 bases matching TRBD2. Trimming at V came to 2 bases and at J to 2 bases, leaving 6 bases not matched to a gene. This CDR3 spans 15 amino acids. In germline, CDR1 is LNHDA, CDR2 SQIVND (reference sequence). The CDR3 sequence is CASSIQAGTTYEQYF. In DNA, the CDR3 is TGTGCCAGTAGTATACAAGCGGGGACTACCTACGAGCAGTACTTC.